These 28 T cell receptor beta chains share one sample of origin, sequenced in a study of spatial heterogeneity in lung cancer. Study outcomes and limitations: Counts of expanded alpha and beta TCRs within tumors tracked the tumor nonsynonymous mutation count.

TCRdb re-derived calls from the 5' RACE reads in MiXCR, one entry per CDR3 protein. The sample includes about 18,000 distinct CDR3 sequences, 9.5% to 10% of them seen just once. Time point in this sample: sample taken at primary tumor resection. No antigen has been assigned to these receptors. The sequenced sample was lung tumor tissue, obtained at surgery. The receptors were gathered from a female donor with early-stage non-small cell lung cancer.

Regarding this clonotype: The size of this beta chain means little, since it is a stray read in a library made for alpha chains. This sequence joins TRBV14 and TRBJ2-7; no clear D. The CDR3 runs 16 residues. Germline lookup yields CDR1 SGHDN and CDR2 FVKESK. Trimming cost V 2 bases and J 2 bases, with 16 bases left between them. CDR3 amino acids: CASSQWPAGPTYEQYF. In DNA form, the CDR3 reads TGTGCCAGCAGCCAATGGCCGGCAGGACCTACCTACGAGCAGTACTTC.

Only a few counts were recorded for this clonotype. Because the library targeted alpha chains, this beta chain is an off-target read whose size means little. This chain uses TRBV9 with TRBJ2-7; TRBD1 might be the D (6 bases). The V gene's germline CDR1 is SGDLS and CDR2 YYNGEE. V dropped 3 bases and J dropped 2 bases, with 12 bases sitting between them. The CDR3 totals 14 residues. The DNA of the CDR3 is TGTGCCAGCAGCGCCGGACAGAACGCCTACGAGCAGTACTTC. It translates to CASSAGQNAYEQYF.

On this clonotype: This beta chain is a stray sequence in a library constructed for alpha chains; its clone size is not meaningful. The V gene is TRBV10-1, the J gene TRBJ2-1, with D tentatively TRBD2 (6 bases). CDR1 WNHNN and CDR2 SYGVQD come from the germline V gene (reference sequence). The germline V and J ends were trimmed by 6 bases and 2 bases, with 17 bases remaining between them. This CDR3 has 16 amino acids. CDR3 loop: CASSPRMGGAYNEQFF. CDR3 sequence (DNA): TGCGCCAGCAGCCCAAGGATGGGAGGTGCCTACAATGAGCAGTTCTTC.

The table lists this clonotype with many counts. This beta chain represents an off-target read in a library built for alpha chains; its size is of limited meaning. The chain is built from TRBV28 and TRBJ1-6; 7 nucleotides agree with TRBD1. This CDR3 is 14 amino acids long. The V gene's germline CDR1 is MDHEN and CDR2 SYDVKM. Trimming took 4 bases from V and 8 from J; bases not matched to a gene: 5. In DNA, the CDR3 is TGTGCCAGCAGTTCTGACAGGGAGTATTCACCCCTCCACTTT. This encodes CASSSDREYSPLHF.

There are a few counts of this clonotype. This beta chain is a stray read from a library made for alpha chains; its abundance is not meaningful. V is TRBV5-1 and J is TRBJ2-1, with 8 nucleotides matching TRBD2. V lost 0 bases to trimming and J lost 6 bases; unmatched junction nucleotides: 5. This CDR3 has 15 residues. Germline CDR1 is SGHRS and CDR2 is YFSETQ. The CDR3 here is CASSLGLAGLNEQFF. Written as DNA, the CDR3 is TGCGCCAGCAGCTTGGGTCTAGCGGGCCTCAATGAGCAGTTCTTC.

This clonotype was seen only a few times. A library made for alpha chains picked up this beta chain off target, so its size means little. The rearrangement links TRBV18 to TRBJ1-5; D is perhaps TRBD1 (5 bases). V lost 3 bases to trimming and J lost 5 bases, with 11 bases between them. The germline V gene encodes CDR1 KGHSH and CDR2 LQKENI. This CDR3 comprises 14 residues. The CDR3 here is CASSPGTDDQPQHF. Written as DNA, the CDR3 is TGTGCCAGCTCACCCGGGACGGATGATCAGCCCCAGCATTTT.

Comments on this clonotype: This beta chain turned up in a library designed for alpha chains; as an off-target read, its abundance says little. The chain links TRBV12-3 or TRBV12-4 to TRBJ2-2, with TRBD1 identical over 7 bases. This CDR3 comprises 15 residues. V trimming: 5 bases; J trimming: 2 bases; junction bases outside the gene matches: 5. The CDR3 here is CASSNRGSNTGELFF. For the CDR3, the DNA is TGTGCCAGCAGTAACAGGGGAAGCAACACCGGGGAGCTGTTTTTT.

About this clonotype itself: This beta chain came through as a stray read in a library set up for alpha chains, and its size says little. The chain is built from TRBV14 and TRBJ1-6; 8 nucleotides agree with TRBD1. Germline V gives CDR1 SGHDN, CDR2 FVKESK. V lost 1 base, J lost 8 bases, and 4 bases stayed unmatched. The CDR3 sequence is 15 residues long. Here the CDR3 reads CASSQAQGGYSPLHF. In DNA, the CDR3 is TGTGCCAGCAGCCAAGCACAGGGGGGTTATTCACCCCTCCACTTT.

As concerns this clonotype: The library was prepared for alpha chains; this beta chain is a stray read, so its frequency means little. V and J are TRBV27 and TRBJ2-2, with TRBD1 as a possible D gene (6 bases). Per germline, CDR1 MNHEY and CDR2 SMNVEV (reference sequence). V lost 5 bases, J lost 5 bases, and 15 bases lay in between. This CDR3 contains 15 residues. Here the CDR3 reads CASSPLRGQTGELFF. The CDR3 coding sequence is TGTGCCAGCAGTCCGCTCAGGGGACAAACCGGGGAGCTGTTTTTT.

Notes on this clonotype: The size of this beta chain means little, since it is a stray read in a library made for alpha chains. The rearrangement uses TRBV23-1 and TRBJ2-2, with D maybe TRBD1 (6 bases). TRBV23-1 is filed as an ORF, its function uncertain. The CDR3 extends over 15 amino acids. The V end lost 4 bases, the J end lost 2 bases, and 11 bases lay between the germline ends. The chain's CDR3 is CASSLQGCNTGELFF. The CDR3 DNA follows: TGCGCCAGCAGTCTACAGGGTTGCAACACCGGGGAGCTGTTTTTT.

This clonotype was seen at least ten times. The library was prepared for alpha chains; this beta chain is a stray read, so its frequency means little. The chain uses TRBV12-3 or TRBV12-4 and TRBJ2-2, with TRBD1 identical over 10 bases. The V and J ends lost 6 bases and 5 bases, in that order; junction bases with no gene match: 6. The CDR3 is 15 amino acids. The CDR3 bases are TGTGCCAGCAGCCCGACAGGGGGCTTTACCGGGGAGCTGTTTTTT. It encodes CASSPTGGFTGELFF.

Turning to this clonotype: This beta chain appears as a stray read in a library generated for alpha chains; its size is not informative. The chain carries TRBV29-1 and TRBJ2-1; 9 bases match TRBD1. With V trimmed by 4 bases and J by 8 bases, 15 bases remained unmatched. CDR1 is SQVTM, CDR2 ANQGSEA, per germline. The CDR3 extends over 16 amino acids. Written as DNA, the CDR3 is TGCAGCGTTGCAAAAGGAGCCGGGACAGGGTACGATGAGCAGTTCTTC. Translated: CSVAKGAGTGYDEQFF.

This clonotype appeared many times. With the library built for alpha chains, this beta chain is off target and its frequency is not meaningful. The rearrangement joins TRBV29-1 to TRBJ1-2; 8 bases agree with TRBD1. In germline, CDR1 is SQVTM, CDR2 ANQGSEA. The CDR3 is 16 amino acids. Trimming cost V 3 bases and J 4 bases; bases outside gene matches: 13. The CDR3 bases are TGCAGCGTTGACCCCTCGACAGGGGAGCGAGGCTATGGCTACACCTTC. Its translation: CSVDPSTGERGYGYTF. Combining the CDR3 with reference TRBV29-1 and TRBJ1-2 gives the whole variable domain SAVISQKPSRDICQRGTSLTIQCQVDSQVTMMFWYRQQPGQSLTLIATANQGSEATYESGFVIDKFPISRPNLTFSTLTVSNMSPEDSSIYLCSVDPSTGERGYGYTFGSGTRLTVV.

This clonotype was detected only a few times. This beta chain came through as a stray read in a library set up for alpha chains, and its size says little. J is TRBJ2-2 and V is TRBV2; 7 nucleotides match TRBD1. Germline V lookup: CDR1 SNHLY, CDR2 FYNNEI. There are 16 residues in the CDR3. J lost 1 base, V lost 6 bases, and 8 bases had no gene match. CDR3 region: CASRGLGTVNTGELFF. In DNA, the CDR3 is TGTGCCAGCAGAGGACTTGGGACAGTGAACACCGGGGAGCTGTTTTTT.

In this sample, this clonotype turned up many times. Because this beta chain is a stray read in a library intended to capture alpha chains, its abundance should not be given much weight. The rearrangement joins TRBV12-3 or TRBV12-4 to TRBJ2-2; D is perhaps TRBD2 (5 bases). V was cut by 7 bases and J by 1 base, with 13 bases left in between. The CDR3 runs to 15 residues. The CDR3 sequence is CASTRTELNTGELFF. CDR3 nucleotides: TGTGCCAGCACCCGGACTGAACTGAACACCGGGGAGCTGTTTTTT.

For this clonotype: This beta chain came through as a stray read in a library set up for alpha chains, and its size says little. The chain joins TRBV6-5 to TRBJ2-7; tentatively, D is TRBD1 or TRBD2 (5 bases each). CDR1 and CDR2 from the germline V gene are MNHEY and SVGAGI. The CDR3 contains 14 residues. Deletions cut 5 bases from V and 5 bases from J, with 16 bases between. CDR3 coding DNA: TGTGCCAGCAGTCCCCGGGACGTCTTACACGAGCAGTACTTC. It codes for CASSPRDVLHEQYF.

With respect to this clonotype: This beta chain lies outside the target of a library built for alpha chains; its clone size means little. The rearrangement uses TRBV5-4 and TRBJ2-1; 7 bases line up with TRBD1. After removal of 4 bases from V and 10 bases from J, the junction contained 8 bases not matched to a gene. The length of the CDR3 is 13 residues. Germline CDR1 SGHNT, CDR2 YYREEE (reference sequence). For the CDR3, the DNA is TGTGCCAGCAGCCCCGAGGCGGACAGGGAGCAGTTCTTC. This gives the protein CASSPEADREQFF.

On this clonotype: This beta chain lies outside the target of a library built for alpha chains; its clone size means little. The V call is TRBV3-1, the J call TRBJ2-2, with D hard to call. V lost 4 bases, J lost 6 bases, and 6 bases lay in between. The V gene's germline CDR1 is LGHDT and CDR2 YNNKEL (reference sequence). This CDR3 has 12 amino acids. CDR3 region: CASSPLAGELFF. In nucleotides, the CDR3 is TGTGCCAGCAGCCCCCTCGCCGGGGAGCTGTTTTTT.

This clonotype was seen more than once but under ten times. This beta chain turned up in a library designed for alpha chains; as an off-target read, its abundance says little. This sequence joins TRBV30 and TRBJ2-1; possible D gene TRBD2, 5 bases. V lost 7 bases and J 3 bases, leaving 13 bases between the germline ends. The CDR3 spans 13 residues. Germline CDR1 and CDR2: GTSNPN and SVGIG (reference sequence). CDR3 residues: CASTDAGYNEQFF. As DNA, the CDR3 is TGTGCCTCTACAGACGCGGGCTACAATGAGCAGTTCTTC.

This clonotype was seen many times. The library was prepared for alpha chains; this beta chain is a stray read, so its frequency means little. V gene TRBV5-6 combines with J gene TRBJ1-2; D remains unclear. Germline V gene data show CDR1 as SGHDT and CDR2 as YYEEEE. The CDR3 consists of 13 residues. Trimming took 4 bases from V and 4 from J, leaving 11 bases between them. CDR3 sequence (DNA): TGTGCCAGCAGCGGAATGGATTTCTATGGCTACACCTTC. Protein sequence: CASSGMDFYGYTF.

This clonotype occurred a few times. This beta chain represents an off-target read in a library built for alpha chains; its size is of limited meaning. The V gene is TRBV24-1, the J gene TRBJ1-5; tentatively, D is TRBD1 (6 bases). CDR1 is KGHDR, CDR2 SFDVKD, per germline. The V gene lost 3 bases and the J gene lost 9 bases, with 11 bases spanning the gap. CDR3 length: 13 residues. The DNA of the CDR3 is TGTGCCACCAGTGATACAGGGCCTGGGCCCCAGCATTTT. This gives the protein CATSDTGPGPQHF.

This clonotype is medium-sized by share. Since it is a stray read in a library aimed at alpha chains, this beta chain has a size that is not meaningful. The rearrangement links TRBV28 to TRBJ1-5, with D possibly being TRBD1 (5 bases). Germline V lookup: CDR1 MDHEN, CDR2 SYDVKM. V gave up 8 bases and J gave up 2 bases, with 10 bases separating them. CDR3 size: 13 residues. The CDR3 region is CASLGGGNQPQHF. DNA of the CDR3: TGTGCCAGCCTTGGGGGAGGCAATCAGCCCCAGCATTTT.

This clonotype was observed a few times. Found in a library prepared for alpha chains, this beta chain is an off-target read, and its abundance has little meaning. The CDR3 reads CASRMSGGYQYF. The CDR3 DNA reads as TGTGCCAGCAGAATGAGCGGGGGGTACCAGTACTTC. The chain combines TRBV6-2 or TRBV6-3 with TRBJ2-5, with 9 bases lining up with TRBD2. CDR1 and CDR2 from the germline V gene are MNHEY and SVGEGT. The V and J ends lost 6 bases and 10 bases, in that order; junction bases with no gene match: 6. The CDR3 covers 12 residues.

Worth noting for this clonotype: Since the library was made to target alpha chains, this beta chain is a stray read and its abundance is not meaningful. The rearrangement joins TRBV6-6 to TRBJ2-5; no clear D gene. Germline V gene sequence: CDR1 MNHNY, CDR2 SVGAGI (reference sequence). The CDR3 loop spans 11 amino acids. The V end lost 0 bases, the J end lost 5 bases, and 1 base lay between the germline ends. The chain's CDR3 is CASSYSETQYF. The DNA for the CDR3 is TGTGCCAGCAGTTACTCGGAGACCCAGTACTTC.

The sample holds many counts of this clonotype. Since it is a stray read in a library aimed at alpha chains, this beta chain has a size that is not meaningful. J is TRBJ1-4 and V is TRBV6-5; TRBD1 might be the D (5 bases). This CDR3 contains 14 residues. Germline loops: CDR1 MNHEY, CDR2 SVGAGI. The ends were cut back, 2 bases at V and 5 bases at J, with 9 bases in the middle. The CDR3 spells CASSYDGGNEKLFF. The CDR3, as DNA: TGTGCCAGCAGTTACGACGGGGGGAATGAAAAACTGTTTTTT.

This clonotype was counted at least ten times. Being off target in a library aimed at alpha chains, this beta chain has a size of little meaning. V is TRBV14 and J is TRBJ1-5, with no clear D. The CDR3 spans 12 residues. Germline V gene sequence: CDR1 SGHDN, CDR2 FVKESK. Trimming shortened V by 3 bases and J by 9 bases, and 9 bases separated the two germline ends. Here the CDR3 DNA reads TGTGCCAGCAGCCAGGCCGTGGGGCCCCAGCATTTT. Encoded protein: CASSQAVGPQHF.

This clonotype appeared many times. This beta chain represents an off-target read in a library built for alpha chains; its size is of limited meaning. The J gene is TRBJ2-7, the V gene TRBV4-3, with D unresolved. V was clipped by 0 bases and J by 3 bases, with 12 bases between them. The CDR3 extends over 15 amino acids. Looked up from germline, CDR1 is LGHNA and CDR2 is YSLEER. The CDR3 DNA reads TGCGCCAGCAGCCAAGACGAGACTCAATTCTACGAGCAGTACTTC. It yields the protein CASSQDETQFYEQYF.

A word on this clonotype: With the library built for alpha chains, this beta chain is off target and its frequency is not meaningful. The CDR3 here is CASRAQPRQPQHF. The CDR3 DNA follows: TGTGCCAGCAGAGCCCAGCCAAGACAGCCCCAGCATTTT. V gene TRBV6-1 combines with J gene TRBJ1-5, with D unresolved. V gave up 6 bases and J gave up 7 bases, with 13 bases separating them. The CDR3 is made up of 13 amino acids. From germline, CDR1 is MNHNS and CDR2 SASEGT.